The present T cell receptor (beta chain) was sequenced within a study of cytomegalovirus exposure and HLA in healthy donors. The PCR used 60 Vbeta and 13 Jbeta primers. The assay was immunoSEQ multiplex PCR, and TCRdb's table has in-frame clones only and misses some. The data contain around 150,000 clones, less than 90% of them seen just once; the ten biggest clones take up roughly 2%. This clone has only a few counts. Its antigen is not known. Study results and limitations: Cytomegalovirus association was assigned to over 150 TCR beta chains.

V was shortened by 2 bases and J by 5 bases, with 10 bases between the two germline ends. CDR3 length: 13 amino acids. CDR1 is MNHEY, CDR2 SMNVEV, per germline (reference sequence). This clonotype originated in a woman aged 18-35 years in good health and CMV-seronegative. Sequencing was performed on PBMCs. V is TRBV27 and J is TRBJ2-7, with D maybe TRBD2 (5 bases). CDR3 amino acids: CASSLGLAHEQYF. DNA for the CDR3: TGTGCCAGCAGTTTAGGACTCGCGCACGAGCAGTACTTC.